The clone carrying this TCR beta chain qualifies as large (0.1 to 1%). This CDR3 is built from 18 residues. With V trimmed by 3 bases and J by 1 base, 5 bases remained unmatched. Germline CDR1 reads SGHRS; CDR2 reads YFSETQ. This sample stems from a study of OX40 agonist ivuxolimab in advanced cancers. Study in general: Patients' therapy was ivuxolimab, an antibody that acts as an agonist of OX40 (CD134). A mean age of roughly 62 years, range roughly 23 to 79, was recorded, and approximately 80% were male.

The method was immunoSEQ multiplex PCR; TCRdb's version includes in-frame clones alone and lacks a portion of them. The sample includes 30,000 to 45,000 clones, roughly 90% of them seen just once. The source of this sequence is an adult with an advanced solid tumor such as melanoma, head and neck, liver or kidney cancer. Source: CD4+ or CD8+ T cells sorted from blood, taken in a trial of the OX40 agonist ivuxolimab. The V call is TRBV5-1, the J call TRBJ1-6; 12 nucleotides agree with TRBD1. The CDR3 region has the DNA TGCGCCAGCAGCTGGGGACAGGGGGCGAGGTCCTATAATTCACCCCTCCACTTT. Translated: CASSWGQGARSYNSPLHF.